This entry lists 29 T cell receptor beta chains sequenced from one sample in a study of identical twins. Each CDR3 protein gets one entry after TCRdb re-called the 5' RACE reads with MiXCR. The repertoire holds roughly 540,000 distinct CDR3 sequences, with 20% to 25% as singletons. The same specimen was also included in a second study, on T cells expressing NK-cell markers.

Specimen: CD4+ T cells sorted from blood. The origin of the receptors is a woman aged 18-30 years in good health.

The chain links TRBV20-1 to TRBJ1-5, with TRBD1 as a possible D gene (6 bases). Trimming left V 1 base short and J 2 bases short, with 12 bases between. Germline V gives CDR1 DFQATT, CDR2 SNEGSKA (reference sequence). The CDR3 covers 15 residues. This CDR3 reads CSARANRVGNQPQHF. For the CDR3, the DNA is TGCAGTGCTAGAGCGAACAGGGTCGGCAATCAGCCCCAGCATTTT.

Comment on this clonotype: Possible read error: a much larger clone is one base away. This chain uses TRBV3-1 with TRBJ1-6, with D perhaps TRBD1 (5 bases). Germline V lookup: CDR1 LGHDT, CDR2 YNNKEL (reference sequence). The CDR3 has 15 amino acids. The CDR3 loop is CASRKGVIHNSPLRF. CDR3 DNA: TGTGCCAGTAGAAAAGGGGTTATCCATAATTCACCCCTCCGCTTT.

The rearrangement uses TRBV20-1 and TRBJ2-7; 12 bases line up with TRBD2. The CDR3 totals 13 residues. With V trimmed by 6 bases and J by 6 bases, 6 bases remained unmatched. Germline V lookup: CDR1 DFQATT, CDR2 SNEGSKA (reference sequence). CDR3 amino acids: CSALLAGGSEQYF. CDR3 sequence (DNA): TGCAGTGCCCTACTAGCGGGAGGTAGCGAGCAGTACTTC.

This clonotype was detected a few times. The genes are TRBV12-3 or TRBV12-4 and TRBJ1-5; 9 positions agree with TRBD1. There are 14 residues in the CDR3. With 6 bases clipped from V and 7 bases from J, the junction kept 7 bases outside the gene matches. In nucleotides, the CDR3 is TGTGCCAGCAGACGATCGACAGGGGGGCAGCCCCAGCATTTT. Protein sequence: CASRRSTGGQPQHF.

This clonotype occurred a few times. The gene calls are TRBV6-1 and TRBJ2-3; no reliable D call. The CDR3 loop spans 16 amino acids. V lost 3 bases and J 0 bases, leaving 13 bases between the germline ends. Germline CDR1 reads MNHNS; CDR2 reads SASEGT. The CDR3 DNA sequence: TGTGCCAGCAGTGACCCTCGAGGTCCCAGCACAGATACGCAGTATTTT. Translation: CASSDPRGPSTDTQYF.

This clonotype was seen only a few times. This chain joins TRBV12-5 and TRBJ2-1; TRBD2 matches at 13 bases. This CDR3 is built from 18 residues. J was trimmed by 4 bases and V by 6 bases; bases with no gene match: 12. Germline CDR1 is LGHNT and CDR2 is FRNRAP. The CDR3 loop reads CASGRTLLLAGGYNEQFF. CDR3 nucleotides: TGTGCTAGTGGAAGAACACTTTTACTAGCGGGGGGGTACAATGAGCAGTTCTTC.

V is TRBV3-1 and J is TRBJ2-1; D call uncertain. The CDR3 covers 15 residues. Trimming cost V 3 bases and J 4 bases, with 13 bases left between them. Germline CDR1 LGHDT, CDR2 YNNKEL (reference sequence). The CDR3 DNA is TGTGCCAGCAGCCAGGGCGGAAAAATATACAATGAGCAGTTCTTC. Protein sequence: CASSQGGKIYNEQFF.

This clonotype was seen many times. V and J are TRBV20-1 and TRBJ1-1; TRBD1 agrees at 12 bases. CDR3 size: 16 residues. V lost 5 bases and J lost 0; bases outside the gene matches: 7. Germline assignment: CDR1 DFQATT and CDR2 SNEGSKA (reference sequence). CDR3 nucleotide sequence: TGCAGTGCTGAACTCCGGGACAGGGGGCTGAACACTGAAGCTTTCTTT. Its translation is CSAELRDRGLNTEAFF.

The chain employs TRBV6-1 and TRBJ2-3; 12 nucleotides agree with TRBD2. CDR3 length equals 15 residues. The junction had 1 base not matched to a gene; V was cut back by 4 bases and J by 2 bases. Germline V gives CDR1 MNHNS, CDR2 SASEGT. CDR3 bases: TGTGCCAGCAGTGGACTAGCGGGGGTCACAGATACGCAGTATTTT. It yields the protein CASSGLAGVTDTQYF.

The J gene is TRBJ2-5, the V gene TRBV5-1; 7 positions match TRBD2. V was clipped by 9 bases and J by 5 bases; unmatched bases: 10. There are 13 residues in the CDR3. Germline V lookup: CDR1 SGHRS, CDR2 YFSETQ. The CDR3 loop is CATTAGEGETQYF. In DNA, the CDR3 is TGCGCCACCACGGCGGGAGAGGGGGAGACCCAGTACTTC. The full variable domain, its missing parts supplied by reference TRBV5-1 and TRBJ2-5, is KAGVTQTPRYLIKTRGQQVTLSCSPISGHRSVSWYQQTPGQGLQFLFEYFSETQRNKGNFPGRFSGRQFSNSRSEMNVSTLELGDSALYLCATTAGEGETQYFGPGTRLLVL.

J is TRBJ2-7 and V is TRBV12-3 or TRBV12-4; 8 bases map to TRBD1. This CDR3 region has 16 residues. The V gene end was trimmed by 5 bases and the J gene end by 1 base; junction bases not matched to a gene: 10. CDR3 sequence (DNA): TGTGCCAGCAGTGCCAGCGGACAGGGTAGATCCTACGAGCAGTACTTC. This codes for CASSASGQGRSYEQYF.

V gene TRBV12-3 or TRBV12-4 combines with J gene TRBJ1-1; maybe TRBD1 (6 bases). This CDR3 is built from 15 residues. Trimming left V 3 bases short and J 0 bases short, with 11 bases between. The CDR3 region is CASSFNRGVNTEAFF. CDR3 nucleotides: TGTGCCAGCAGTTTCAATAGGGGGGTGAACACTGAAGCTTTCTTT.

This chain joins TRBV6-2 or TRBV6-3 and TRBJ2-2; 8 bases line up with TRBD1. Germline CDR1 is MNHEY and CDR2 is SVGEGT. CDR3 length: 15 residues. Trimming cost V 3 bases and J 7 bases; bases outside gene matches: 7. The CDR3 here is CASSYRPGGGGELFF. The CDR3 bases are TGTGCCAGCAGTTATAGGCCAGGGGGCGGCGGGGAGCTGTTTTTT.

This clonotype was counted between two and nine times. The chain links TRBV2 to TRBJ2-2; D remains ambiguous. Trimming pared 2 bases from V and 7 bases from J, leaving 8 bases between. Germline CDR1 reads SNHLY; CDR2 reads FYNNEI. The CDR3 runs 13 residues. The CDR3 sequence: CASSEWFSGELFF. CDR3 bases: TGTGCCAGCAGTGAATGGTTTAGCGGGGAGCTGTTTTTT.

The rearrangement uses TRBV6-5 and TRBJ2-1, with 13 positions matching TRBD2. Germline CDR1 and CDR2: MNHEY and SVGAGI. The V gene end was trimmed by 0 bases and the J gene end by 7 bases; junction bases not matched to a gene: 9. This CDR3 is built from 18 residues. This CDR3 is CASSYSFGLAGVLNEQFF. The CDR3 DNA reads TGTGCCAGCAGTTACTCATTTGGACTAGCGGGAGTCCTTAATGAGCAGTTCTTC.

CDR3 bases: TGCGCCAGCAGCTTGGCGCTGTTTGGGGACACTGAAGCTTTCTTT. Encoded protein: CASSLALFGDTEAFF. The chain joins TRBV5-1 to TRBJ1-1; no clear D. The CDR3 is 15 residues long. V gave up 0 bases and J gave up 3 bases, with 12 bases separating them. The germline V gene has CDR1 SGHRS and CDR2 YFSETQ. Supplemented by reference TRBV5-1 and TRBJ1-1, the full variable domain reads KAGVTQTPRYLIKTRGQQVTLSCSPISGHRSVSWYQQTPGQGLQFLFEYFSETQRNKGNFPGRFSGRQFSNSRSEMNVSTLELGDSALYLCASSLALFGDTEAFFGQGTRLTVV.

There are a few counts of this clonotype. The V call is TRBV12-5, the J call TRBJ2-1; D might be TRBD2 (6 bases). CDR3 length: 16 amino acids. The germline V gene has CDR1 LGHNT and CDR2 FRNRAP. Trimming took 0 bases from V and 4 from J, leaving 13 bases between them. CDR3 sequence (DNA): TGTGCTAGTGGTTTGGTATTCGGGGGAGAATACAATGAGCAGTTCTTC. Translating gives CASGLVFGGEYNEQFF.

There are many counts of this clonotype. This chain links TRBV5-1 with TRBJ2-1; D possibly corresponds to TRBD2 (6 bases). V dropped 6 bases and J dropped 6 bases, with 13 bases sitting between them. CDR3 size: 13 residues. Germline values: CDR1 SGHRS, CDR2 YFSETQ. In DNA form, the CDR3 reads TGCGCCAGCACCCCGACTAGAGGCAATGAGCAGTTCTTC. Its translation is CASTPTRGNEQFF.

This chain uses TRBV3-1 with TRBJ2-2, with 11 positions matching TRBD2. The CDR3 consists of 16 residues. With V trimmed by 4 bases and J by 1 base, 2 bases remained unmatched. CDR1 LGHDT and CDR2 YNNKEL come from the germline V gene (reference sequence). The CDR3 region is CASSRLAGGNTGELFF. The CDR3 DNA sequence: TGTGCCAGCAGCCGCCTAGCGGGGGGGAACACCGGGGAGCTGTTTTTT.

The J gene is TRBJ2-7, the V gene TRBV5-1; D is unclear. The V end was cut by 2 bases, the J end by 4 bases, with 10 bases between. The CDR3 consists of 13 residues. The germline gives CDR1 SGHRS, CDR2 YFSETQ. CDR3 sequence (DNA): TGCGCCAGCAGCTTAGTCTTTCCGTACGAGCAGTACTTC. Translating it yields CASSLVFPYEQYF. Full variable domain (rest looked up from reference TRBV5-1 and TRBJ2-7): KAGVTQTPRYLIKTRGQQVTLSCSPISGHRSVSWYQQTPGQGLQFLFEYFSETQRNKGNFPGRFSGRQFSNSRSEMNVSTLELGDSALYLCASSLVFPYEQYFGPGTRLTVT.

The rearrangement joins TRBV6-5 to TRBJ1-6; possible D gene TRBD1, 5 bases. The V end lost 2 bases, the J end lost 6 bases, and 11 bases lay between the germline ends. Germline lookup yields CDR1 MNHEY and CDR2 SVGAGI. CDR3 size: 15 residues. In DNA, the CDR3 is TGTGCCAGCAGTTACGGGGGGATCGGTAATTCACCCCTCCACTTT. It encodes CASSYGGIGNSPLHF.

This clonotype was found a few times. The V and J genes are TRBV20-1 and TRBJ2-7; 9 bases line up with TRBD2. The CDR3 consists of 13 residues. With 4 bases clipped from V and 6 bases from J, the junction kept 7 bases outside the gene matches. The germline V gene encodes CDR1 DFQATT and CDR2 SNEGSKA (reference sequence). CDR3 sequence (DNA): TGCAGTGCTACACTGCGGGAGGGCACCGAGCAGTACTTC. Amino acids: CSATLREGTEQYF.

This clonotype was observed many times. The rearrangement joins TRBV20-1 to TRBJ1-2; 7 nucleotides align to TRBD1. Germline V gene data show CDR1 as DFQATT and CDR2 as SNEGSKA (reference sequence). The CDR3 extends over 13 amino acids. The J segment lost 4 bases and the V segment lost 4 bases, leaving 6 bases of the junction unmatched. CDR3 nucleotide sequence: TGCAGTGCTAAGGAGGGGGCTGGCTATGGCTACACCTTC. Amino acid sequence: CSAKEGAGYGYTF.

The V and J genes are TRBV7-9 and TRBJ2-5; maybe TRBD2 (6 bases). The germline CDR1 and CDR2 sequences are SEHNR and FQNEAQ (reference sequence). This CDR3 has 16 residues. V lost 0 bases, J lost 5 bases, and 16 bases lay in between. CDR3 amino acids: CASSLAYRGKRETQYF. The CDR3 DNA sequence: TGTGCCAGCAGCTTAGCGTATCGGGGGAAAAGGGAGACCCAGTACTTC.

This chain's CDR3 is CASSLDAGTGRNEQFF. The CDR3 nucleotides are TGCGCCAGCAGCTTGGACGCCGGGACAGGCCGCAATGAGCAGTTCTTC. J is TRBJ2-1 and V is TRBV5-1, with 8 bases fitting TRBD1. V lost 0 bases and J lost 6; bases outside the gene matches: 8. CDR1 SGHRS and CDR2 YFSETQ come from the germline V gene. The CDR3 runs to 16 residues.

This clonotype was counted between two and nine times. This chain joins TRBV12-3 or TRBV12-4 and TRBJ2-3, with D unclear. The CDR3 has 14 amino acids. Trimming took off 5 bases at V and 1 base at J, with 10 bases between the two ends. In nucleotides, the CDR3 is TGTGCCAGCAGTCCCCGTGGAGGCACAGATACGCAGTATTTT. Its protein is CASSPRGGTDTQYF.

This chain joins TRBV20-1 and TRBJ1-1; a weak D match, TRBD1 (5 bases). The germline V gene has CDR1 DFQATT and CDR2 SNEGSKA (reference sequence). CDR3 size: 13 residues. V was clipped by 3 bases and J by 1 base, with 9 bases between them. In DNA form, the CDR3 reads TGCAGTGCTAGTTGGAGGGGGAACACTGAAGCTTTCTTT. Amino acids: CSASWRGNTEAFF.

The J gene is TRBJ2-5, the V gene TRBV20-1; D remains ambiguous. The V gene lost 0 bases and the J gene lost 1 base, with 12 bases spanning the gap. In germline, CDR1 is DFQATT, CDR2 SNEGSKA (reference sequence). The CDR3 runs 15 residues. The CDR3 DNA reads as TGCAGTGCTAGAGATAGGGTCAAAGGCCAAGAGACCCAGTACTTC. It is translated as CSARDRVKGQETQYF.

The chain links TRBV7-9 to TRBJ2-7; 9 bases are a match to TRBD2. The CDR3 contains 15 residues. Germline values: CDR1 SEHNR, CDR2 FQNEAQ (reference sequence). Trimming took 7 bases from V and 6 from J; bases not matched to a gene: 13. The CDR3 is CASNYPLAGRSEQYF. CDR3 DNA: TGTGCCAGCAACTACCCTCTAGCGGGGCGCTCCGAGCAGTACTTC.